The T cell receptor beta chain under discussion was sequenced for a study of CD8+ T cells in alopecia areata. Study in general: Oral tofacitinib (5 to 10 mg twice daily) was administered to treated patients. For 6 to 18 months, tofacitinib was taken, and 6 months off drug followed. Findings and caveats of the study: Scalp specimens additionally yield sequences from normal skin's resident alphabeta T cells.

A remark on this clone: Its antigen remains unidentified.

Germline assignment: CDR1 DFQATT and CDR2 SNEGSKA (reference sequence). The CDR3 is 10 amino acids. The V and J ends lost 2 bases and 9 bases respectively, with 6 bases between them. cDNA reverse transcribed from extracted RNA served as the sequencing template. This table comes from immunoSEQ multiplex PCR, and its TCRdb copy is limited to in-frame clones, with some not included. The data contain approximately 140,000 clones, approximately 45% of them seen just once; the ten biggest clones take up approximately 6.8%. The sequenced sample was CD4+ T cells sorted from blood. The receptor comes from a human donor with alopecia areata. The rearrangement links TRBV20-1 to TRBJ2-3; D uncertain. The CDR3 bases are TGCAGTGCTAGACTGGGCACGCAGTATTTT. Translated: CSARLGTQYF.